Relative to its sample, the clone carrying this TCR beta chain is medium-sized. Its antigen remains unknown. Germline V gene sequence: CDR1 MNHEY, CDR2 SMNVEV (reference sequence). The CDR3 sequence is 16 residues long. The ends lost 1 base at V and 0 bases at J; junction bases unmatched: 4. Pooling covered second doses at about 4 or about 12 weeks. Repertoires were generated with immunoSEQ multiplex PCR, while TCRdb's copy carries only in-frame clones and drops some. The sample consists of roughly 120,000 clones, about 93% of them appearing once. The entry originates in a study of T cell responses to AZD1222 COVID-19 vaccine. The study, taken as a whole, reports: Regions 160-218 and 743-854 held dominance among vaccine-associated CD4 TCRs, which spanned spike.

The sequencing used peripheral blood, collected 28 days after the second AZD1222 dose. The clonotype was recovered from an adult who received the AZD1222 COVID-19 vaccine. J is TRBJ2-3 and V is TRBV27, with 7 bases fitting TRBD2. CDR3 amino acids: CASSLWASGSTDTQYF. Here the CDR3 DNA reads TGTGCCAGCAGTTTATGGGCTAGCGGTAGCACAGATACGCAGTATTTT.